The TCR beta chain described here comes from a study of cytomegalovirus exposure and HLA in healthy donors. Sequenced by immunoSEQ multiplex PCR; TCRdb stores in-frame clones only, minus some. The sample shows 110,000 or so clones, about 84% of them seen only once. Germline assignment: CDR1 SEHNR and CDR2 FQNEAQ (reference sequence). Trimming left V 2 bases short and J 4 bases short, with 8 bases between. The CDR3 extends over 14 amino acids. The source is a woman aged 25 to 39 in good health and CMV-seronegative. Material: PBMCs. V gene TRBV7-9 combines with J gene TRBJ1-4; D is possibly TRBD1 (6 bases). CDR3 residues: CASSLRGGNEKLFF. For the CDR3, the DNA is TGTGCCAGCAGCTTAAGGGGGGGTAATGAAAAACTGTTTTTT.